Reported below is one T cell receptor beta chain. The CDR3 is made up of 14 amino acids. The germline V and J ends were trimmed by 3 bases and 2 bases, with 8 bases remaining between them. CDR1 is MDHEN, CDR2 SYDVKM, per germline. This record belongs to a study of control samples from healthy donors and cancer patients. TCRdb's copy holds only in-frame clones and misses some; the assay was immunoSEQ multiplex PCR. The table includes roughly 95,000 clones, about 91% detected once. The chain couples TRBV28 to TRBJ1-5, with D tentatively TRBD1 (6 bases). This TCR derives from a man in his thirties or forties in good health. Specimen: blood. The CDR3 loop reads CASSLSGGNQPQHF. The CDR3 coding sequence is TGTGCCAGCAGTTTGTCAGGGGGCAATCAGCCCCAGCATTTT.